This is a list of T cell receptor beta chains from one sample in a study of siplizumab effects on memory and regulatory T cells. The table came from immunoSEQ multiplex PCR; TCRdb's copy has only in-frame clones and leaves some out. The sample consists of roughly 26,000 clones, 75% to 85% of them appearing once. The sample taken for sequencing was memory CD4+ T cells sorted from blood. These receptors came from a human donor in good health. The CDR3 runs from the conserved cysteine through the conserved F or W. The D gene is left open where the match is weak. Some rows have no size entry. The others give once, few or many, or a class for an expanded clone.

>TRBD2|TRBV11-1|TRBJ2-7|-
TGTGCCAGCAGCTTAAGGACTAGCGGGAGTTACGAGCAGTACTTC
CASSLRTSGSYEQYF
>TRBD1|TRBV10-3|TRBJ1-5|-
TGTGCCATCAGTGTAGGGGAGGGGGCACAGCCCCAGCATTTT
CAISVGEGAQPQHF
>TRBD1|TRBV4-1|TRBJ2-7|-
TGCGCCAGCAGCCAACCCCGGGTACAGGGGTTAGGCTCCGAGCAGTACTTC
CASSQPRVQGLGSEQYF
>TRBD1|TRBV6-6|TRBJ1-2|-
TGTGCCAGCAGAAATCCCGGGACAGCATATGGCTACACCTTC
CASRNPGTAYGYTF
>TRBD2|TRBV29-1|TRBJ2-3|-
TGCAGCGTTGACTCCCTAGCGGGACTGAATACGCAGTATTTT
CSVDSLAGLNTQYF
>-|TRBV19|TRBJ1-2|-
TGTGCCACTCGACGCGGGACCAGGTATGGCTACACCTTC
CATRRGTRYGYTF
>-|TRBV7-2|TRBJ2-2|-
TGTGCCAGCAGCTTAACAGGGTCCGGGGAGCTGTTTTTT
CASSLTGSGELFF
>TRBD1|TRBV2|TRBJ1-4|-
TGTGCCAGCAGGCTCCTGGGACAGGATGAAAAACTGTTTTTT
CASRLLGQDEKLFF
>-|TRBV29-1|TRBJ1-2|-
TGCAGCGCTAGACTTGGGGCGGACTATGGCTACACCTTC
CSARLGADYGYTF
>TRBD2|TRBV9|TRBJ2-5|-
TGTGCCAGCAGCGTATCTAGCGGGAGCGGAGAGACCCAGTACTTC
CASSVSSGSGETQYF
>-|TRBV20-1|TRBJ2-1|-
TGCAGTGCTAGAGATCAGGCACAGCAGTTCTTC
CSARDQAQQFF
>-|TRBV5-1|TRBJ1-2|-
TGCGCCAGCAGCTTGTCTGGGCTCGGGACCGGGGCGGAGGGCTACACCTTC
CASSLSGLGTGAEGYTF
>TRBD2|TRBV19|TRBJ2-3|-
TGTGCCAGTAGTACGGGACTAGCGGCTAGCACAGATACGCAGTATTTT
CASSTGLAASTDTQYF
>-|TRBV1|TRBJ2-4|-
TGCACCAGCAGCCAAGGCAGGGCCAAAAACATTCAGTACTTC
CTSSQGRAKNIQYF
>TRBD2|TRBV5-1|TRBJ2-5|-
TGCGCCAGCAGTTGGCGGGGGGACCAAGAGACCCAGTACTTC
CASSWRGDQETQYF
>TRBD2|TRBV12-5|TRBJ2-2|-
TGTGCTAGTGGTTTTAGGGCTAGCGGGAATAACACCGGGGAGCTGTTTTTT
CASGFRASGNNTGELFF
>-|TRBV7-9|TRBJ2-5|few
TGTGCCAGCAGCCCACGGACTACTACAGAGACCCAGTACTTC
CASSPRTTTETQYF
>-|TRBV7-9|TRBJ1-1|-
TGTGCCAGCAGCTGGGAGGCAGGGAACACTGAAGCTTTCTTT
CASSWEAGNTEAFF
>TRBD2|TRBV15|TRBJ2-5|once
TGTGCCACCAGCAGAGGCGGGGGGGGACAAGAGACCCAGTACTTC
CATSRGGGGQETQYF
>-|TRBV2|TRBJ2-4|-
TGTGCCAGCAGCTCAGGGGTGGGCAAAAACATTCAGTACTTC
CASSSGVGKNIQYF
>TRBD1|TRBV19|TRBJ1-1|-
TGTGCCAGTCGACAGGGACTGAACACTGAAGCTTTCTTT
CASRQGLNTEAFF
>TRBD2|TRBV5-4|TRBJ2-7|-
TGTGCCAGCAGCTCCAGGGTAGCGGGAACCTACGAGCAGTACTTC
CASSSRVAGTYEQYF
>TRBD1|TRBV20-1|TRBJ1-4|-
TGCAGTTTGCAGGGGGGAGAAAAACTGTTTTTT
CSLQGGEKLFF
>TRBD1|TRBV6-5|TRBJ1-3|-
TGTGCCAGCAGCCCACAGGGGAACTCTGGAAACACCATATATTTT
CASSPQGNSGNTIYF
>-|TRBV7-2|TRBJ1-6|-
TGTGCCAGCAGGATGACACGGAATAATTCACCCCTCCACTTT
CASRMTRNNSPLHF
>TRBD1|TRBV25-1|TRBJ1-5|-
TGTGCCAGGGGGACAGGGCAATATAGCAATCAGCCCCAGCATTTT
CARGTGQYSNQPQHF
>TRBD2|TRBV28|TRBJ2-1|few
TGTGCCAGTCGAGAGGACAGGGGCTCTAGCGGGAGGCCTCACAATGAGCAGTTCTTC
CASREDRGSSGRPHNEQFF
>-|TRBV29-1|TRBJ2-7|-
TGCAGCGTCTCAGGGGCTCGGGAGCAGTACTTC
CSVSGAREQYF
>-|TRBV18|TRBJ1-2|-
TGTGCCAGCTCTGAAATTATGCTTCGGAACGTCGACTATGGCTACACCTTC
CASSEIMLRNVDYGYTF
>-|TRBV11-1|TRBJ2-7|-
TGTGCCAGCAGCACCCTGACGGGGGGCTTTTACGAGCAGTACTTC
CASSTLTGGFYEQYF
>TRBD1|TRBV29-1|TRBJ2-2|once
TGCAGCGGACGATATGGGACAGGGGTTACCGGGGAGCTGTTTTTT
CSGRYGTGVTGELFF
>-|TRBV19|TRBJ2-6|-
TGTGCCAGTAGTATAGGGGAGGCTGGGGCCAACGTCCTGACTTTC
CASSIGEAGANVLTF
>-|TRBV18|TRBJ2-4|-
TGTGCCAGCTCACCAAGGGACGGAAAAAACATTCAGTACTTC
CASSPRDGKNIQYF
>-|TRBV5-5|TRBJ1-5|-
TGTGCCAGCAGCTTGCGGGGGGACAATCAGCCCCAGCATTTT
CASSLRGDNQPQHF
>TRBD2|TRBV14|TRBJ2-3|-
TGTGCCAGCAGCCAAGTGGGGGGGGGAGCCGATACGCAGTATTTT
CASSQVGGGADTQYF
>TRBD2|TRBV4-3|TRBJ2-5|-
TGCGCCAGCAGCCAAGCGATGGCTAGCGGGAGTGGAGAGACCCAGTACTTC
CASSQAMASGSGETQYF
>-|TRBV5-1|TRBJ1-1|once
TGCGCCAGCAGCTTTCGTCGGGACACTGAAGCTTTCTTT
CASSFRRDTEAFF
>TRBD1|TRBV11-2|TRBJ2-5|-
TGTGCCAGCAGCCCCGGGACAGGGGGCGCGGAGACCCAGTACTTC
CASSPGTGGAETQYF
>-|TRBV28|TRBJ2-7|-
TGTGCCAGCACCCTCGGGGCCAGGGGCGTCGACGAGCAGTACTTC
CASTLGARGVDEQYF
>-|TRBV7-2|TRBJ1-1|-
TGTGCCAGCAGCCAGGGGCGGGTGAACACTGAAGCTTTCTTT
CASSQGRVNTEAFF
>-|TRBV4-3|TRBJ2-3|-
TGCGCCAGCAGCCAAAAGGTTTTGATCACAGATACGCAGTATTTT
CASSQKVLITDTQYF
>-|TRBV30|TRBJ1-2|once
TGTGCCGGAAGGGGTCTTGGGCTTGGCTATGGCTACACCTTC
CAGRGLGLGYGYTF
>-|TRBV5-1|TRBJ2-3|-
TGCGCCAGCAGCTTGCGATCCGATACGCAGTATTTT
CASSLRSDTQYF
>TRBD1|TRBV14|TRBJ1-5|-
TGTGCCAGCAGTCCGGGACAGGGGGGCAATCAGCCCCAGCATTTT
CASSPGQGGNQPQHF
>-|TRBV28|TRBJ1-1|few
TGTGCCAGCAGTTTAGGGGGCATGAGAAACACTGAAGCTTTCTTT
CASSLGGMRNTEAFF
>TRBD2|TRBV6-5|TRBJ2-1|once
TGTGCCAGCAGTTTAACTAGCGGCTCCTACAATGAGCAGTTCTTC
CASSLTSGSYNEQFF
>-|TRBV6-5|TRBJ1-1|-
TGTGCCAGCAGTCGCCCCCGGTCCGAAGCTTTCTTT
CASSRPRSEAFF
>-|TRBV28|TRBJ2-7|once
TGTGCCAGCAGTTTGGTTCAGCCACCCTACGAGCAGTACTTC
CASSLVQPPYEQYF
>-|TRBV6-5|TRBJ2-5|-
TGTGCCAGCAGCCTAGACAGAGCCCAGTACTTC
CASSLDRAQYF
>-|TRBV28|TRBJ2-5|-
TGTGCCAGCAGTTCTCACGGGGCAGGTCAAGAGACCCAGTACTTC
CASSSHGAGQETQYF
>TRBD1|TRBV27|TRBJ2-7|once
TGTGCCAGCAGTTTGGTGACAGGGCCCTCCTACGAGCAGTACTTC
CASSLVTGPSYEQYF
>-|TRBV2|TRBJ2-1|-
TGTGCCAGCAGTGAAATGGGACACTCCTACAATGAGCAGTTCTTC
CASSEMGHSYNEQFF
>-|TRBV6-1|TRBJ1-1|-
TGTGCCACCCACCGGGTACCCGACGGAAACACTGAAGCTTTCTTT
CATHRVPDGNTEAFF
>-|TRBV19|TRBJ1-4|-
TGTGCCAGTACTACGAAATCCGGGCGGTCGTTTGAAAAACTGTTTTTT
CASTTKSGRSFEKLFF